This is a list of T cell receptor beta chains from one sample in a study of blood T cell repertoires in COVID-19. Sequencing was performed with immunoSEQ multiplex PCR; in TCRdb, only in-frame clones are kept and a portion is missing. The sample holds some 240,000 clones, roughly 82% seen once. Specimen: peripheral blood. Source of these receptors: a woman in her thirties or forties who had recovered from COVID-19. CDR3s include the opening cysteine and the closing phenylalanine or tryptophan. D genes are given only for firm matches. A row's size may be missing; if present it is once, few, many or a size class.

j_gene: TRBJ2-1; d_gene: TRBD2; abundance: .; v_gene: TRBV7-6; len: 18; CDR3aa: CASSLGGGGDPTYNEQFF; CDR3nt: TGTGCCAGCAGCTTAGGGGGGGGAGGGGACCCGACGTACAATGAGCAGTTCTTC
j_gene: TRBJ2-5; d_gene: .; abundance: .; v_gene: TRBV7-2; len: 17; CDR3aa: CASSFVGGASIQETQYF; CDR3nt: TGTGCCAGCAGCTTCGTCGGGGGAGCCTCCATCCAAGAGACCCAGTACTTC
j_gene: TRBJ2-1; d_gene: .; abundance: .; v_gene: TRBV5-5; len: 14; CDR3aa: CASSYRTADNEQFF; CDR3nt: TGTGCCAGCAGCTACAGGACAGCGGACAATGAGCAGTTCTTC
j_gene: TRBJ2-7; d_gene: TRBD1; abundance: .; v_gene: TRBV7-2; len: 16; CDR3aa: CASSLGWDRASYEQYF; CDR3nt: TGTGCCAGCAGCTTGGGGTGGGACAGGGCCAGCTACGAGCAGTACTTC
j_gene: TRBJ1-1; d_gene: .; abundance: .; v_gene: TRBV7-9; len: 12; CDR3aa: CASSLAALEAFF; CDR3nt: TGTGCCAGCAGCTTAGCAGCCCTCGAAGCTTTCTTT
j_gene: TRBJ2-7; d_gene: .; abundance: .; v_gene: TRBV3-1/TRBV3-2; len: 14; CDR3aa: CASSQGTGEYEQYF; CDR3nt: TGTGCCAGCAGCCAAGGGACTGGTGAGTACGAGCAGTACTTC
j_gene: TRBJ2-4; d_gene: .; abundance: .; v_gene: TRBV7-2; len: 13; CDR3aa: CASSLGSADIQYF; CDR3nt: TGTGCCAGCAGCTTAGGATCGGCGGACATTCAGTACTTC
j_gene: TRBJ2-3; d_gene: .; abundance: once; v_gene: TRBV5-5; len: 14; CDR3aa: CASSLVRGTDTQYF; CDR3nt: TGTGCCAGCAGCTTGGTCAGGGGTACAGATACGCAGTATTTT
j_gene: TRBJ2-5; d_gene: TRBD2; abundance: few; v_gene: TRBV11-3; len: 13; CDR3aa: CASSGGDQETQYF; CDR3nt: TGTGCCAGCAGCGGGGGGGACCAAGAGACCCAGTACTTC
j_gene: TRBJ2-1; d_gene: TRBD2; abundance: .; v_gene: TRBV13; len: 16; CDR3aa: CASSPRSGGFYNEQFF; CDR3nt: TGTGCCAGCAGCCCCCGTAGCGGGGGGTTCTACAATGAGCAGTTCTTC
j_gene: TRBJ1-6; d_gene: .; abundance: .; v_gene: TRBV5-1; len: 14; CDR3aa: CASSFGAKNSPLHF; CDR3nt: TGCGCCAGCAGCTTTGGGGCTAAGAATTCACCCCTCCACTTT
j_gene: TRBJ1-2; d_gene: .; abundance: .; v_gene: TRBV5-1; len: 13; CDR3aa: CASSFDRSYGYTF; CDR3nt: TGCGCCAGCAGCTTTGACAGATCCTATGGCTACACCTTC
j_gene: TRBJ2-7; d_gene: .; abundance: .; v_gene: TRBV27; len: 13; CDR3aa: CASSLRSPYEQYF; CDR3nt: TGTGCCAGCAGTTTACGGAGTCCCTACGAGCAGTACTTC
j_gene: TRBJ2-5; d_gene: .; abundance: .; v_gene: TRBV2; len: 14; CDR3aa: CASRAQGGKETQYF; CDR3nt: TGTGCCAGCAGGGCACAGGGTGGAAAAGAGACCCAGTACTTC
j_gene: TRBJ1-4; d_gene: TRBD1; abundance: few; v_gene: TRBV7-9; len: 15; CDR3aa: CASSATGGAGEKLFF; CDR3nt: TGTGCCAGCAGCGCGACAGGGGGCGCGGGGGAAAAACTGTTTTTT
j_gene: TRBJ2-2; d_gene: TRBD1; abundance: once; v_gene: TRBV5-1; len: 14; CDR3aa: CASSRRQGPGELFF; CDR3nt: TGCGCCAGCAGCCGGCGACAGGGCCCCGGGGAGCTGTTTTTT
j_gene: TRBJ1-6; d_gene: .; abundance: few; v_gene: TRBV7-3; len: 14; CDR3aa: CASSFWGLNSPLHF; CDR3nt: TGTGCCAGCAGCTTCTGGGGACTGAATTCACCCCTCCACTTT
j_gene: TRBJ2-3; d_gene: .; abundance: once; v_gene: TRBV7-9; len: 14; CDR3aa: CASTPERAPDTQYF; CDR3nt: TGTGCCAGCACCCCGGAGAGGGCCCCAGATACGCAGTATTTT
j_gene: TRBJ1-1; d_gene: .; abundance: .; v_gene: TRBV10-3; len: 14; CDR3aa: CAISETDSNTEAFF; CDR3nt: TGTGCCATCAGTGAGACGGACTCGAACACTGAAGCTTTCTTT
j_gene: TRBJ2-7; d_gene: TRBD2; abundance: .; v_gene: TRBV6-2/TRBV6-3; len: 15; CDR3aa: CASSYSSGGAHEQYF; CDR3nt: TGTGCCAGCAGTTACTCCAGCGGGGGGGCCCACGAGCAGTACTTC
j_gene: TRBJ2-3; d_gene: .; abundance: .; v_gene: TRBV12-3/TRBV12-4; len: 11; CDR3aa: CASGSEDTQYF; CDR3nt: TGTGCCAGCGGATCGGAGGATACGCAGTATTTT
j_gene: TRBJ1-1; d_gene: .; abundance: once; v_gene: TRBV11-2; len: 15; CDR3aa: CASSLALSGSTEAFF; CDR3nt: TGTGCCAGCAGCTTAGCGCTGTCAGGCTCTACTGAAGCTTTCTTT
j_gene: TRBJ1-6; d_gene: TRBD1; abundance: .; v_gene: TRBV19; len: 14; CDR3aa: CASIGWDSNSPLHF; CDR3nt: TGTGCCAGTATAGGCTGGGACAGTAATTCACCCCTCCACTTT
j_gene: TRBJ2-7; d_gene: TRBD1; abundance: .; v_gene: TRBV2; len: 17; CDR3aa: CASSGSPRDRFAYEQYF; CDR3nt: TGTGCCAGCAGTGGATCTCCCCGGGACAGGTTTGCCTACGAGCAGTACTTC
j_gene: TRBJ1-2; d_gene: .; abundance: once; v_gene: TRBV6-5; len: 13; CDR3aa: CASRRFVDYGYTF; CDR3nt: TGTGCCAGCAGACGGTTCGTGGACTATGGCTACACCTTC
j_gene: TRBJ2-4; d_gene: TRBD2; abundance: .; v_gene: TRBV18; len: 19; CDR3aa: CASSPPGLAGGLAKNIQYF; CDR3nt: TGTGCCAGCTCACCACCGGGGCTAGCGGGGGGACTAGCCAAAAACATTCAGTACTTC
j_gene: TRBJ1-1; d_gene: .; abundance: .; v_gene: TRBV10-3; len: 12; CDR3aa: CAIRGGGTEAFF; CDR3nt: TGTGCCATCAGGGGAGGAGGGACTGAAGCTTTCTTT
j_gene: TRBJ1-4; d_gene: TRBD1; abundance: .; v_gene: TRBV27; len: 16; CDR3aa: CASSFIVGTVTEKLFF; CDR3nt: TGTGCCAGCAGTTTCATAGTAGGGACAGTCACCGAAAAACTGTTTTTT
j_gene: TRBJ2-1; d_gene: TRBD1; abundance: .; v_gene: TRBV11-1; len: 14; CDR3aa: CASSPQDRDNEQFF; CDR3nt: TGTGCCAGCAGCCCCCAGGACAGGGACAATGAGCAGTTCTTC
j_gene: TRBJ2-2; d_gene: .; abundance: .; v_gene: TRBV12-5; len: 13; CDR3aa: CASGATVTGELFF; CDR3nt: TGTGCTAGTGGAGCGACAGTAACCGGGGAGCTGTTTTTT
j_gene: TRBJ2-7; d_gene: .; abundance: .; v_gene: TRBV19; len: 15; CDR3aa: CASSKGVRERMEQYF; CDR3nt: TGTGCCAGTAGTAAAGGGGTCAGAGAGAGAATGGAGCAGTACTTC
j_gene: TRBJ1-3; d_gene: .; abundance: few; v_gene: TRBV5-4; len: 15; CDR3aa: CASSGGGGSGNTIYF; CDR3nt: TGTGCCAGCAGCGGCGGGGGGGGATCTGGAAACACCATATATTTT
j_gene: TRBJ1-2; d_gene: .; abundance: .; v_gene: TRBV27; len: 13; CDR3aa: CASSLSITGVYTF; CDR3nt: TGTGCCAGCAGTTTATCCATCACGGGGGTCTACACCTTC
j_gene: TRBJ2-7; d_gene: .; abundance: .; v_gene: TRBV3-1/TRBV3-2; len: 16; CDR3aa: CASSHLAGTSSYEQYF; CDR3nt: TGTGCCAGCAGCCACCTGGCGGGGACCTCCTCCTACGAGCAGTACTTC
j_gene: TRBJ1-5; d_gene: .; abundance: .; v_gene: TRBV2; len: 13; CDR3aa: CASSDTSNQPQHF; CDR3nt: TGTGCCAGCAGCGATACATCAAATCAGCCCCAGCATTTT
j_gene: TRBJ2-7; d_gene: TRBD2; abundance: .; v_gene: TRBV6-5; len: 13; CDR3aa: CASRAGLAREQYF; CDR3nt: TGTGCCAGCAGAGCCGGACTAGCACGCGAGCAGTACTTC
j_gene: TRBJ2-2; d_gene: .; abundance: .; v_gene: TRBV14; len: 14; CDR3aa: CASSPNGGTGELFF; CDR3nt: TGTGCCAGCAGCCCCAACGGCGGTACCGGGGAGCTGTTTTTT
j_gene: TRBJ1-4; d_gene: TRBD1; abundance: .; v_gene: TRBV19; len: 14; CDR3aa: CASSSGQGNEKLFF; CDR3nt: TGTGCCAGTAGTTCGGGACAGGGGAATGAAAAACTGTTTTTT
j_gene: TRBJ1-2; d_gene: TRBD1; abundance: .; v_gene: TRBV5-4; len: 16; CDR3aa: CASSPSGQTLNYGYTF; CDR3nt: TGTGCCAGCAGCCCATCGGGACAGACCCTTAACTATGGCTACACCTTC
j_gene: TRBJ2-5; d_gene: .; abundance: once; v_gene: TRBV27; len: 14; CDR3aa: CASSFNRATETQYF; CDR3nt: TGTGCCAGCAGTTTCAACAGGGCAACTGAGACCCAGTACTTC
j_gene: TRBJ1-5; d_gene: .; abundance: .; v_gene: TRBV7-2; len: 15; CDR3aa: CASSLRGASNQPQHF; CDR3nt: TGTGCCAGCAGCTTACGGGGGGCGAGCAATCAGCCCCAGCATTTT
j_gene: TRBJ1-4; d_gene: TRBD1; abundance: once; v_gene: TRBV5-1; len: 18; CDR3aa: CASSLGLLTGASNEKLFF; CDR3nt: TGCGCCAGCAGCTTGGGACTATTGACAGGGGCCTCTAATGAAAAACTGTTTTTT
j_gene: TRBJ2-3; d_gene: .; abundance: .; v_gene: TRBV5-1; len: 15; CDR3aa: CASSSPGQSTDTQYF; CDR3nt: TGCGCCAGCAGCTCACCGGGACAAAGCACAGATACGCAGTATTTT